The clone carrying this T cell receptor beta chain occurred many times. What it binds is unknown. iRepertoire HTBI primers and Arm-PCR of CDR3 regions built TCR beta libraries. The authors' processing: In the combined samples, approximately 64 TRBV and more than 11 TRBJ segments were identified. TCRdb passed the multiplex PCR reads through MiXCR, listing each CDR3 protein once. These V and J calls rely on TCRdb rather than the paper's analysis. The data show more than 300,000 distinct CDR3 sequences, with about 14% seen just once and 20% to 25% held by the top ten. The sample is drawn from a study of regulatory T cells in long-lasting Graves disease. The study's findings and limits: Persistent disease was characterized by preferential usage of TRBV28, TRBJ1-2 and TRBJ2-5. Analysis covered peripheral blood alone, not thyroid tissue.

Described time point: newly diagnosed GD, antithyroid drugs for less than 3 months. With RNA extracted from PBMCs as input, the TCR library was made. Trimming took 8 bases from V and 5 from J, leaving 21 bases between them. In germline, CDR1 is LNHDA, CDR2 SQIVND (reference sequence). This CDR3 comprises 15 residues. The chain employs TRBV19 and TRBJ1-2, with D perhaps matching TRBD1 (6 bases). The receptor's source is a female donor with Graves disease. The source material was peripheral blood mononuclear cells (PBMCs), sampled at new diagnosis, from a patient treated with antithyroid drugs. The CDR3 spells CASAPTGTRGYGYTF. Here the CDR3 DNA reads TGTGCCAGTGCTCCCACGGGGACAAGGGGATATGGCTACACCTTC.